The 14 T cell receptor beta chains in this list originate from one sample, sequenced in a study of T cells in women clearing cervical HPV infection. Clones were read by immunoSEQ multiplex PCR, and TCRdb kept only the in-frame ones, dropping some. In all, the sample yields around 15,000 clones. Sequencing was performed on blood buffy coat. The receptors were sampled from a woman between 18 and 69 years old with a cervical HPV16 infection that either progressed to CIN3+ or cleared (not recorded which).

A remark on this clone: The CDR3 end is not reached by the read, which stops 3 residues before it; the germline J gene fills it in. The J gene is TRBJ1-1, the V gene TRBV6-2 or TRBV6-3, with D uncertain. CDR3 length: 15 residues. V was trimmed by 2 bases and J by 4 bases, leaving 14 bases between them. Germline assignment: CDR1 MNHEY and CDR2 SVGEGT. CDR3 DNA, as far as it was read: TGTGCCAGCAGTTACAAGTACACAGCCCCCACTGAA. It translates to CASSYKYTAPTE. The full-length CDR3 reads as CASSYKYTAPTEAFF.

With respect to this clone: An end of the junction differs from the germline gene, which may be a read error. The read finishes 3 residues shy of the CDR3 end, and the germline J gene is used to complete it. The chain recombines TRBV7-7 with TRBJ2-3, with TRBD2 matching over 10 bases. Germline V CDR1 and CDR2: SSHAT, FNYEAQ (reference sequence). The CDR3 has 14 residues. CDR3 sequence reads: CASSLGLAGETQYF. Incomplete CDR3 DNA: TGTGCTAGCAGCTTAGGGCTAGCGGGAGAGACG.

Remarks on this clone: The read ends 3 residues early relative to the CDR3; the germline J gene fills the gap. The rearrangement links TRBV19 to TRBJ1-4, with 7 bases fitting TRBD1. Germline trimming cut 1 base from V and 5 bases from J; bases unmatched to any gene: 4. The germline CDR1 and CDR2 sequences are LNHDA and SQIVND (reference sequence). This CDR3 has 15 residues. The part of the CDR3 DNA that was read is TGTGCCAGTAGTATAGGAGGGACAGACAATGAAAAA. Protein sequence: CASSIGGTDNEK. The CDR3, in full, reads CASSIGGTDNEKLFF.

Comments on this clone: The read stops 3 residues short of the end of the CDR3; the missing end is completed from the germline J gene. The gene calls are TRBV18 and TRBJ2-7, with a tentative D call TRBD1 (6 bases). Trimming removed 6 bases from V and 4 bases from J, with 10 bases in between. CDR3 size: 12 residues. The germline CDR1 and CDR2 sequences are KGHSH and LQKENI. The CDR3 reads CASSIRGYEQYF. CDR3 DNA (partial): TGTGCCAGCTCTATTAGGGGGTACGAG.

Concerning this clone itself: The junction and the germline gene differ at one end; a read error may be behind it. The sequence runs out 3 residues before the end of the CDR3; the remainder is reconstructed from the germline J gene. The chain links TRBV7-2 to TRBJ1-2; 8 bases match TRBD1. Germline-derived CDR1 and CDR2 are SGHTA and FQGNSA. This CDR3 spans 13 amino acids. The CDR3 spells CASDIQGGYDYTF. CDR3 DNA, as far as it was read: TGTGCCAGCGATATACAGGGGGGCTATGAC.

Comments on this clone: Read data end 3 residues before the CDR3 end; the end is taken from the germline J gene. This chain joins TRBV7-3 and TRBJ1-5, with TRBD1 as a possible D gene (6 bases). Germline V lookup: CDR1 SGHTA, CDR2 FQGTGA. Trimming cost V 3 bases and J 7 bases, with 10 bases left between them. This CDR3 has 13 residues. CDR3 in amino acids: CASSLAGDQPQHF. The part of the CDR3 DNA that was read is TGTGCCAGCAGCTTGGCAGGGGACCAGCCC.

Comment on this clone: The CDR3 end falls 3 residues outside the read, so it is completed with the germline J gene. The gene calls are TRBV7-8 and TRBJ1-4, with 8 bases that match TRBD1. Germline V gene sequence: CDR1 SGHVS, CDR2 FQNEAQ. This CDR3 has 16 residues. Trimming at V came to 7 bases and at J to 1 base, leaving 8 bases not matched to a gene. CDR3 region: CASIRTGFGTNEKLFF. CDR3 bases read: TGTGCCAGCATCAGGACAGGGTTTGGAACTAATGAAAAA. The full variable domain, rest sourced from reference TRBV7-8 and TRBJ1-4, is GAGVSQSPRYKVAKRGQDVALRCDPISGHVSLFWYQQALGQGPEFLTYFQNEAQLDKSGLPSDRFFAERPEGSVSTLKIQRTQQEDSAVYLCASIRTGFGTNEKLFFGSGTQLSVL.

About this clone itself: The DNA ends 3 residues before the CDR3 does, and the rest of the CDR3 is filled in from the germline J gene. J is TRBJ1-1 and V is TRBV20-1; 7 positions agree with TRBD1. This CDR3 is built from 12 residues. CDR1 and CDR2 (germline): DFQATT, SNEGSKA (reference sequence). Partial CDR3 DNA: TGCAGTGCACCTCGGGACAGAAGAGAA. Protein: CSAPRDRRE. The CDR3 reads in full as CSAPRDRREAFF.

A word on this clone: The observed sequence ends 3 residues before the CDR3 terminus, with the missing tail filled in from the germline J gene. J is TRBJ2-2 and V is TRBV7-3; no definite D call. The CDR3 sequence is 16 residues long. V was shortened by 1 base and J by 1 base, with 10 bases between the two germline ends. The germline V gene has CDR1 SGHTA and CDR2 FQGTGA. The covered CDR3 bases are TGTGCCAGCAGCTTAAATTGCAGTAAGAACACCGGGGAG. Translating it yields CASSLNCSKNTGE. The full CDR3 reads CASSLNCSKNTGELFF.

This clone ranks as medium-sized in terms of frequency. The read halts 3 residues ahead of the CDR3 end, with the missing end drawn from the germline J gene. The rearrangement links TRBV11-2 to TRBJ2-1; D may be TRBD1 (7 bases). This CDR3 spans 14 amino acids. Germline loops: CDR1 SGHAT, CDR2 FQNNGV. Trimming took off 3 bases at V and 4 bases at J, with 10 bases between the two ends. CDR3 bases read: TGTGCCAGCAGCTTGGAGGGACAGTACAATGAG. Translated: CASSLEGQYNE. The whole CDR3 protein reads CASSLEGQYNEQFF.

The CDR3 bases that were read are TGTGCCAGCAGCACAGGCTCTGGGGCCAACGTC. Its translation: CASSTGSGANV. The whole CDR3 protein is CASSTGSGANVLTF. The V call is TRBV7-2, the J call TRBJ2-6, with D maybe TRBD1 (5 bases). The observed sequence ends 3 residues before the CDR3 terminus, with the missing tail filled in from the germline J gene. Trimming removed 5 bases from V and 0 bases from J, with 5 bases in between. Germline assignment: CDR1 SGHTA and CDR2 FQGNSA. This CDR3 has 14 amino acids.

In regard to this clone: The missing CDR3 end, 3 residues past where the read stops, is filled in from the germline J gene. The gene calls are TRBV18 and TRBJ2-7, with a tentative D call TRBD2 (5 bases). CDR1 is KGHSH and CDR2 is LQKENI in the germline V gene. V was shortened by 6 bases and J by 5 bases, with 14 bases between the two germline ends. This CDR3 is built from 13 residues. The CDR3 loop is CASSLHEGDEQYF. CDR3 bases read: TGTGCCAGCTCCCTCCACGAGGGCGACGAG.

In regard to this clone: Coverage ceases 3 residues before the CDR3 finishes, and the germline J gene fills in the end. The chain couples TRBV11-1 to TRBJ2-2; D might be TRBD2 (6 bases). Looked up from germline, CDR1 is SGHAT and CDR2 is FQDESV (reference sequence). V was clipped by 3 bases and J by 7 bases, with 9 bases between them. The CDR3 extends over 13 amino acids. The CDR3 bases that were read are TGTGCCAGCAGCTTTCCCGGGGGCGGGGAG. Protein sequence: CASSFPGGGE. In full, the CDR3 reads CASSFPGGGELFF.

Of note for this clone: Coverage ceases 3 residues before the CDR3 finishes, and the germline J gene fills in the end. The rearrangement links TRBV2 to TRBJ2-6, with D possibly being TRBD1 (7 bases). The CDR3 has 19 residues. Trimming left V 10 bases short and J 0 bases short, with 25 bases between. Germline V gene sequence: CDR1 SNHLY, CDR2 FYNNEI. The sequenced part of the CDR3 DNA is TGTGCCACCATGGGGGGCAGGGGGTTACCCAGCTCTGGGGCCAACGTC. Protein sequence: CATMGGRGLPSSGANV. The full CDR3 is CATMGGRGLPSSGANVLTF.